The T cell receptor beta chain under discussion was sequenced for a study of blood T cell repertoires in COVID-19. Study details: The origin of the acute and convalescent COVID-19 samples was the United States, Italy and Spain.

Source study methods: Scientists estimated how many nucleated cells there were by amplifying reference gene primers. Measured with immunoSEQ multiplex PCR; TCRdb has only the in-frame clones, and not every one. Clonal size and the V and J genes are those of that table, whereas D and trimming came from the DNA. Of about 240,000 clones detected, about 80% appear once; the ten largest clones hold around 9.9%. CDR1 and CDR2 (germline): SEHNR, FQNEAQ (reference sequence). V lost 9 bases and J 7 bases, leaving 15 bases between the germline ends. This CDR3 is 13 amino acids long. The V gene is TRBV7-9, the J gene TRBJ1-4; D gene unclear. The origin of this receptor is a woman older than 75 with acute or convalescent COVID-19. The specimen was peripheral blood. In DNA form, the CDR3 reads TGTGCCAGTGAATCGGGGAGGGTTGAAAAACTGTTTTTT. It specifies CASESGRVEKLFF.